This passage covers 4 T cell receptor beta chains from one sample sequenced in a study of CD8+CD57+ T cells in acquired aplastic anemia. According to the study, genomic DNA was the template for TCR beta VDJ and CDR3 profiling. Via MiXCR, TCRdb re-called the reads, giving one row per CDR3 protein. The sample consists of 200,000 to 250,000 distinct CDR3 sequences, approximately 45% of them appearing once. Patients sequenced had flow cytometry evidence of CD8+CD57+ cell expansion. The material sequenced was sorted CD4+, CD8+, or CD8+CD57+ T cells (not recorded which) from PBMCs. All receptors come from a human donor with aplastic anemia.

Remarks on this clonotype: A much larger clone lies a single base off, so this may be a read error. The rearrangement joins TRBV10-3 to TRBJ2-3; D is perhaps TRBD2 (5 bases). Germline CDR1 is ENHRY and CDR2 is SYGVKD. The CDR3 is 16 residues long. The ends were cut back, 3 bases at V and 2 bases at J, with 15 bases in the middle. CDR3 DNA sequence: TGTGCCATCAGTGACTTACCGGGATTTAACACAGATACGCAGTATTTT. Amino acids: CAISDLPGFNTDTQYF.

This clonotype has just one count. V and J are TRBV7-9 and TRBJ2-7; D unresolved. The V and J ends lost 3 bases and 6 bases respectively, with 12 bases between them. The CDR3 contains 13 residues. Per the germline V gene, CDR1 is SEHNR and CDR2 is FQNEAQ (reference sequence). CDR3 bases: TGTGCCAGCAGCTTGAACATACCCGGCGAGCAGTACTTC. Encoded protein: CASSLNIPGEQYF. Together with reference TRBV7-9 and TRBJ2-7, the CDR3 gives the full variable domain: DTGVSQNPRHKITKRGQNVTFRCDPISEHNRLYWYRQTLGQGPEFLTYFQNEAQLEKSRLLSDRFSAERPKGSFSTLEIQRTEQGDSAMYLCASSLNIPGEQYFGPGTRLTVT.

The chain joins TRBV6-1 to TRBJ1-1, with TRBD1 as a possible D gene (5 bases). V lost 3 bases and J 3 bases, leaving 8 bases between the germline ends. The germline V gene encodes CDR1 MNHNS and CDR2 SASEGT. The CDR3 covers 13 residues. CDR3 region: CASSDGDYTEAFF. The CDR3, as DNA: TGTGCCAGCAGTGACGGGGACTACACTGAAGCTTTCTTT.

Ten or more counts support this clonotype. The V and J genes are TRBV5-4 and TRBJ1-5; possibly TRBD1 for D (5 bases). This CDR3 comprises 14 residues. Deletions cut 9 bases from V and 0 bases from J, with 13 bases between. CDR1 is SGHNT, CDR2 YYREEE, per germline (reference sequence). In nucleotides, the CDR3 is TGTGCCACACAGGCAGGAGGTAGCAATCAGCCCCAGCATTTT. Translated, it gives CATQAGGSNQPQHF.